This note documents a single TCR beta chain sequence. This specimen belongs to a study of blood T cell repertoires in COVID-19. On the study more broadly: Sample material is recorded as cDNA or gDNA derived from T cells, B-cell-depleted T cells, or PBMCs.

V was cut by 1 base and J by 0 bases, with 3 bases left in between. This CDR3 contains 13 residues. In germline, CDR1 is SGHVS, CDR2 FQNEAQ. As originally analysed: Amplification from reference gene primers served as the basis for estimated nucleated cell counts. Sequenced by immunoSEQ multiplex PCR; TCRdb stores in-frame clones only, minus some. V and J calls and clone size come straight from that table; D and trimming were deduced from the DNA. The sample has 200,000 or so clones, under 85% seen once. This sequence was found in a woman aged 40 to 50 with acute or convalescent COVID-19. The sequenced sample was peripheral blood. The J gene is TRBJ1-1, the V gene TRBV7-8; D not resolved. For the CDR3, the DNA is TGTGCCAGCAGCTTAGTCGTGAACACTGAAGCTTTCTTT. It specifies CASSLVVNTEAFF.